This T cell receptor beta chain is from a study of blood T cell repertoires in COVID-19. In the study overall: Samples of COVID-19 (acute and convalescent) were obtained from the United States, Italy and Spain. T cells, B-cell-depleted T cells, or PBMCs provided the cDNA or gDNA that served as material.

As handled by the study authors: The authors estimated nucleated cell counts from reference gene primer amplification. TCRdb's table, derived via immunoSEQ multiplex PCR, lists solely in-frame clones and lacks some. The DNA was the basis for D and trimming; V, J and clone size are from that table. The data hold about 140,000 clones, with about 86% observed a single time. Looked up from germline, CDR1 is LNHDA and CDR2 is SQIVND (reference sequence). The CDR3 is 11 amino acids. The ends were cut back, 8 bases at V and 6 bases at J, with 9 bases in the middle. What was sequenced was peripheral blood. The receptor was isolated from a human donor in a cohort sampled during active COVID-19. The chain uses TRBV19 and TRBJ2-3; perhaps TRBD1 as D (5 bases). The CDR3 nucleotides are TGTGCCAGTTTACAGGAGGATACGCAGTATTTT. Encoded protein: CASLQEDTQYF.